This T cell receptor (beta chain) was observed in a study of T-cell reconstitution after alpha-beta-depleted transplantation in children. The CDR3 is 13 amino acids. V was trimmed by 6 bases and J by 2 bases, leaving 11 bases between them. CDR1 is SQVTM, CDR2 ANQGSEA, per germline. Study-wide results and caveats: Surviving recipient cells, namely T cells and thymic progenitors, were the source of high day-60 TCRbeta diversity in some patients. There were reportedly several hundred expanded graft clones from which alpha-beta T cells came about two months after transplant. A year post-transplant, T-cell counts and diversity derived mostly from newly produced T cells.

Using unique molecular identifiers, the investigators prepared the TCRbeta library. TCRdb re-called the PCR reads through MiXCR, storing one row per CDR3 protein. The sample has approximately 490,000 distinct CDR3 sequences; approximately 10% are singletons. This clonotype was found many times. Its antigen is as yet unknown. The sequence was collected from a child aged 2 to 15 with inherited bone marrow failure, due to receive a stem cell transplant. Specimen: PBMCs, collected before TCRalphabeta/CD19-depleted stem cell transplant. The chain recombines TRBV29-1 with TRBJ2-1, with unresolved D. In DNA, the CDR3 is TGCAGCGTCTCCCCTGGGGCCTACAATGAGCAGTTCTTC. Protein: CSVSPGAYNEQFF.